The 12 T cell receptor beta chains reported below all come from one sample, sequenced in a study of CD8+ T cells in alopecia areata. The authors extracted RNA and reverse transcribed it into cDNA as the sequencing template. Method: immunoSEQ multiplex PCR; TCRdb's copy keeps in-frame clones and lacks some. The sample includes a few hundred thousand clones, 60% seen only once; the top ten take 0.9% to 0.95%. Described treatment: oral pan-JAK inhibitor, 5-10 mg twice daily. This specimen consisted of CD4+ T cells sorted from blood, obtained at approximately week 52, from a patient treated with tofacitinib. These TCRs come from a human donor with alopecia areata.

This clone was recorded a few times. The chain employs TRBV6-5 and TRBJ2-7; weak D call: TRBD1 (6 bases). Trimming stripped 7 bases from V and 3 bases from J, with 7 bases between. This CDR3 region has 11 residues. Germline-derived CDR1 and CDR2 are MNHEY and SVGAGI. The CDR3 region is CASKQGYEQYF. CDR3 bases: TGTGCCAGCAAACAGGGCTACGAGCAGTACTTC.

This clone was observed a few times. V is TRBV29-1 and J is TRBJ2-7; D may correspond to TRBD1 or TRBD2 (5 bases each). CDR3 length: 13 residues. The V gene's germline CDR1 is SQVTM and CDR2 ANQGSEA. The germline V and J ends were trimmed by 6 bases and 7 bases, with 19 bases remaining between them. In nucleotides, the CDR3 is TGCAGCGTCCGTATTAGGGACGTGGGGGAGCAGTACTTC. Residues: CSVRIRDVGEQYF.

This clone has just one count. The rearrangement joins TRBV9 to TRBJ2-7; D possibly matches TRBD1 or TRBD2 (5 bases each). CDR1 and CDR2 from the germline V gene are SGDLS and YYNGEE. V was trimmed by 4 bases and J by 3 bases, leaving 17 bases between them. The CDR3 contains 15 residues. The CDR3 loop is CASSQDMRGSYEQYF. Here the CDR3 DNA reads TGTGCCAGCAGCCAAGATATGAGGGGAAGCTACGAGCAGTACTTC.

The rearrangement links TRBV10-3 to TRBJ1-1, with TRBD1 identical over 7 bases. The CDR3 consists of 15 residues. The V segment lost 3 bases and the J segment 7 bases; nucleotides outside the gene matches: 11. Per germline, CDR1 ENHRY and CDR2 SYGVKD. The chain's CDR3 is CAISEIYRDSGEAFF. The CDR3, as DNA: TGTGCCATCAGTGAAATCTACCGGGACAGTGGTGAAGCTTTCTTT.

The genes are TRBV14 and TRBJ2-5; either TRBD1 or TRBD2 may fit D (5 bases each). CDR1 SGHDN and CDR2 FVKESK come from the germline V gene. The CDR3 extends over 15 amino acids. Between the trimmed V and J ends, which lost 4 bases and 2 bases, there was a span of 14 bases. The CDR3, as DNA: TGTGCCAGCAGCCTTGGGACCGTGGTACAAGAGACCCAGTACTTC. It encodes CASSLGTVVQETQYF. Drawing the rest from reference TRBV14 and TRBJ2-5, the complete variable domain is EAGVTQFPSHSVIEKGQTVTLRCDPISGHDNLYWYRRVMGKEIKFLLHFVKESKQDESGMPNNRFLAERTGGTYSTLKVQPAELEDSGVYFCASSLGTVVQETQYFGPGTRLLVL.

The J gene is TRBJ2-5, the V gene TRBV29-1, with D perhaps matching TRBD1 (7 bases). Germline assignment: CDR1 SQVTM and CDR2 ANQGSEA. The CDR3 is made up of 16 amino acids. The V and J ends lost 3 bases and 7 bases respectively, with 24 bases between them. The CDR3 nucleotides read TGCAGCGTTGATTACCGCGGGACAGTCGTGGTGGGGACCCAGTACTTC. This sequence encodes CSVDYRGTVVVGTQYF.

The rearrangement joins TRBV5-1 to TRBJ2-5; 13 bases are shared with TRBD2. There are 16 residues in the CDR3. V lost 4 bases to trimming and J lost 2 bases; unmatched junction nucleotides: 5. Germline lookup yields CDR1 SGHRS and CDR2 YFSETQ. The CDR3 nucleotides are TGCGCCAGCAGCGGGGGACTAGCGGGGCATCAAGAGACCCAGTACTTC. Residues: CASSGGLAGHQETQYF.

This chain uses TRBV30 with TRBJ2-1; D gene unclear. CDR1 is GTSNPN and CDR2 is SVGIG in the germline V gene (reference sequence). This CDR3 is 15 amino acids long. The germline V and J ends were trimmed by 3 bases and 1 base, with 13 bases remaining between them. The CDR3 is CAWSTFKRSYNEQFF. The CDR3, as DNA: TGTGCCTGGAGCACATTCAAGAGGTCCTACAATGAGCAGTTCTTC.

This clone was counted only a few times. The V gene is TRBV11-2, the J gene TRBJ1-1, with D possibly TRBD1 on 5 matching bases. CDR1 SGHAT and CDR2 FQNNGV come from the germline V gene. The CDR3 is 14 amino acids. V lost 5 bases to trimming and J lost 5 bases, with 15 bases between them. CDR3 region: CASSAALGGTEAFF. CDR3 DNA sequence: TGTGCCAGCAGCGCCGCCTTGGGGGGAACTGAAGCTTTCTTT.

This chain links TRBV29-1 with TRBJ2-3; TRBD2 matches at 9 bases. Trimming cost V 4 bases and J 5 bases; bases outside gene matches: 4. CDR1 SQVTM and CDR2 ANQGSEA come from the germline V gene. This CDR3 has 13 amino acids. The CDR3 DNA follows: TGCAGCGTTGCTAGCGGGGCGATAGATACGCAGTATTTT. Translation: CSVASGAIDTQYF.

This chain uses TRBV30 with TRBJ1-2; no clear D. This CDR3 has 14 amino acids. Germline CDR1 and CDR2: GTSNPN and SVGIG (reference sequence). V was pared by 0 bases and J by 7 bases, with 15 bases between. As DNA, the CDR3 is TGTGCCTGGAGTGTACCCCGGGGAATCGGTGGCTACACCTTC. This sequence encodes CAWSVPRGIGGYTF.

This clone was seen a handful of times. The rearrangement links TRBV7-9 to TRBJ2-2, with D possibly being TRBD1 (6 bases). CDR1 and CDR2 (germline): SEHNR, FQNEAQ (reference sequence). The CDR3 runs to 14 residues. The V end was cut by 5 bases, the J end by 5 bases, with 12 bases between. The chain's CDR3 is CASSIPQGTGELFF. CDR3 sequence (DNA): TGTGCCAGCAGCATACCTCAGGGGACCGGGGAGCTGTTTTTT.